This TCR beta chain is drawn from a study of cytomegalovirus exposure and HLA in healthy donors. Deletions cut 6 bases from V and 5 bases from J, with 17 bases between. CDR3 length: 15 amino acids. Germline V CDR1 and CDR2: MNHNY, SVGAGI (reference sequence). Study-level findings and limits: The study flagged approximately 180 TCR beta chains as cytomegalovirus-associated. Within an earlier analysis, most TCR beta V segments proved productive either about 87% or about 30% of the time.

This PCR relied on a set of 60 Vbeta primers and 13 Jbeta primers. TCRdb's copy holds only in-frame clones and misses some; the assay was immunoSEQ multiplex PCR. The top ten hold 3% to 4.5% of the sample, which has about 110,000 clones, roughly 80% seen once. Comment on this clone: Its antigen is still unknown.

This TCR derives from a man in his sixties in good health and CMV-seronegative. Input material: PBMCs. This chain uses TRBV6-6 with TRBJ2-1, with D perhaps matching TRBD2 (5 bases). CDR3 DNA sequence: TGTGCCAGCAGCTCGTCGGCCCTCGGGAACAATGAGCAGTTCTTC. Protein product: CASSSSALGNNEQFF.